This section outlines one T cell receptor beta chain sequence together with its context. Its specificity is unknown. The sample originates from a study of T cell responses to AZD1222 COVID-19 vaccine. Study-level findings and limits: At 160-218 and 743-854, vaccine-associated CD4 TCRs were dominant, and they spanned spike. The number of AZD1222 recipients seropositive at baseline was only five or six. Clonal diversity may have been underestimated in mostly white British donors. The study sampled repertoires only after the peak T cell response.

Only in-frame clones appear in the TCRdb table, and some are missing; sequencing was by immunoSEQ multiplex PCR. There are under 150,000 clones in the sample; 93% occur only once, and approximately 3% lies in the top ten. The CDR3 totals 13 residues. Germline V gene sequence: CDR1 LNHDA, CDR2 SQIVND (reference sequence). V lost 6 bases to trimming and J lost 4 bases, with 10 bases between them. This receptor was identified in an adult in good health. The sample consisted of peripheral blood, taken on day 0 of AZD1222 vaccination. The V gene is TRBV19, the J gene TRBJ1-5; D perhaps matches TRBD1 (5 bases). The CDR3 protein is CASSTDRNQPQHF. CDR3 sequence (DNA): TGTGCCAGTAGCACTGACAGAAATCAGCCCCAGCATTTT. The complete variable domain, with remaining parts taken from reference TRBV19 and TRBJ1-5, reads DGGITQSPKYLFRKEGQNVTLSCEQNLNHDAMYWYRQDPGQGLRLIYYSQIVNDFQKGDIAEGYSVSREKKESFPLTVTSAQKNPTAFYLCASSTDRNQPQHFGDGTRLSIL.